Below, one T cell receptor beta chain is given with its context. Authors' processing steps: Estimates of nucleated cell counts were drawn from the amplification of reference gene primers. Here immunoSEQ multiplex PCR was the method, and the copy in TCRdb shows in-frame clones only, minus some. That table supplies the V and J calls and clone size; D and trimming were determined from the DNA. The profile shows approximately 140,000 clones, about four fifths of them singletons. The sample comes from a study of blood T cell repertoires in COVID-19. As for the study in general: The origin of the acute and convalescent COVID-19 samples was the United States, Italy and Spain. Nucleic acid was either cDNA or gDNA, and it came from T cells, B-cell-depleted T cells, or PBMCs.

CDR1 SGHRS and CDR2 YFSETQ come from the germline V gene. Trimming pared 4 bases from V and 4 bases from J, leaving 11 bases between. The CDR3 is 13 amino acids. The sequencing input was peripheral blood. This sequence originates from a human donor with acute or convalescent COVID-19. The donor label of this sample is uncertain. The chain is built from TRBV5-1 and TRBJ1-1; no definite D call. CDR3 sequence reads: CASSPEFRTEAFF. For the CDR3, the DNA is TGCGCCAGCAGCCCGGAGTTCCGCACTGAAGCTTTCTTT.